The 21 T cell receptor beta chains reported below all come from one sample, sequenced in a study of blood T cell repertoires in COVID-19. Only in-frame clones appear in the TCRdb table, and some are missing; sequencing was by immunoSEQ multiplex PCR. The table records over 200,000 clones, about 85% of them present only once. The sequenced sample was peripheral blood. The receptors stem from an elderly woman with acute or convalescent COVID-19.

The chain has TRBV3-1 (or the pseudogene TRBV3-2) and TRBJ2-6; 8 bases fit TRBD1. Unmatched junction bases numbered 10, after V lost 6 bases and J lost 0 bases. Germline CDR1 is LGHDT and CDR2 is YNNKEL (reference sequence). The CDR3 consists of 18 residues. This chain's CDR3 is CASRPGTGYPSGANVLTF. CDR3 DNA sequence: TGTGCCAGCAGACCCGGGACAGGATACCCCTCTGGGGCCAACGTCCTGACTTTC.

The rearrangement joins TRBV29-1 to TRBJ2-1, with 11 bases aligning to TRBD2. The CDR3 is 17 residues long. Germline V gives CDR1 SQVTM, CDR2 ANQGSEA. V lost 4 bases and J lost 6; bases outside the gene matches: 14. In nucleotides, the CDR3 is TGCAGCGTTGCCCCCGGGGTAGCGGGAGGGGATTTCAATGAGCAGTTCTTC. It yields the protein CSVAPGVAGGDFNEQFF.

Only a few counts were recorded for this clone. The gene calls are TRBV7-9 and TRBJ1-5; 9 positions agree with TRBD1. CDR1 SEHNR and CDR2 FQNEAQ come from the germline V gene (reference sequence). The CDR3 totals 17 residues. Trimming at V came to 3 bases and at J to 2 bases, leaving 8 bases not matched to a gene. In DNA, the CDR3 is TGTGCCAGCAGCTTCGGGACAGGGATTCGTCGCAATCAGCCCCAGCATTTT. This gives the protein CASSFGTGIRRNQPQHF.

This clone was picked up one time. V and J are TRBV5-6 and TRBJ2-3; TRBD1 agrees at 10 bases. The CDR3 is 15 amino acids. Germline V gene sequence: CDR1 SGHDT, CDR2 YYEEEE. V dropped 4 bases and J dropped 4; count of bases not matched to a gene: 6. CDR3: CASSLDRGLSDTQYF. CDR3 in DNA: TGTGCCAGCAGCCTCGACAGGGGGCTATCAGATACGCAGTATTTT.

This clone has more than one count but fewer than ten. The chain uses TRBV4-1 and TRBJ2-3, with 12 bases lining up with TRBD2. Germline loops: CDR1 MGHRA, CDR2 YSYEKL. Germline trimming cut 4 bases from V and 2 bases from J; bases unmatched to any gene: 4. The CDR3 sequence is 16 residues long. The CDR3 is CASSLGLAGYTDTQYF. DNA of the CDR3: TGCGCCAGCAGCCTCGGACTAGCGGGGTACACAGATACGCAGTATTTT.

The V and J genes are TRBV5-8 and TRBJ1-4, with 7 positions matching TRBD1. The CDR3 totals 17 residues. Germline lookup yields CDR1 SGHTS and CDR2 YDEGEE. V lost 6 bases, J lost 6 bases, and 17 bases stayed unmatched. The CDR3 DNA follows: TGTGCCAGCACGGGACAGCCCACCCTTCTATCGGATGAAAAACTGTTTTTT. This translates into CASTGQPTLLSDEKLFF.

The chain joins TRBV19 to TRBJ2-7; 8 bases match TRBD1. The CDR3 contains 14 residues. Germline loops: CDR1 LNHDA, CDR2 SQIVND (reference sequence). The J segment lost 6 bases and the V segment lost 4 bases, leaving 8 bases of the junction unmatched. The CDR3: CASSTRTGFREQYF. In nucleotides, the CDR3 is TGTGCCAGTAGTACCCGGACAGGGTTCCGCGAGCAGTACTTC.

This chain joins TRBV11-2 and TRBJ2-7; TRBD1 is a possible D gene (5 bases). The CDR3 extends over 15 amino acids. Per the germline V gene, CDR1 is SGHAT and CDR2 is FQNNGV. Trimming stripped 5 bases from V and 0 bases from J, with 14 bases between. Here the CDR3 DNA reads TGTGCCAGCAGCCTAGGCAGGGCCCTCTCCTACGAGCAGTACTTC. This codes for CASSLGRALSYEQYF.

The chain carries TRBV24-1 and TRBJ2-2; 7 bases line up with TRBD2. CDR1 and CDR2 (germline): KGHDR, SFDVKD. With V trimmed by 7 bases and J by 1 base, 5 bases remained unmatched. CDR3 length: 15 residues. In DNA, the CDR3 is TGTGCCACCAGAAGCGGGACTATGAACACCGGGGAGCTGTTTTTT. Translating gives CATRSGTMNTGELFF.

The chain is built from TRBV6-2 or TRBV6-3 and TRBJ1-2, with a weak D call TRBD1 (6 bases). The CDR3 runs 14 residues. Germline assignment: CDR1 MNHEY and CDR2 SVGEGT. V was cut by 2 bases and J by 8 bases, with 15 bases left in between. CDR3 residues: CASSYGTTSAGYTF. CDR3 bases: TGTGCCAGCAGTTACGGGACAACCTCAGCGGGCTACACCTTC.

In this sample, this clone turned up once. The chain has TRBV7-2 and TRBJ1-3; TRBD1 agrees at 8 bases. Germline values: CDR1 SGHTA, CDR2 FQGNSA. Trimming took 4 bases from V and 2 from J; bases not matched to a gene: 10. CDR3 length: 17 residues. Here the CDR3 reads CASSSRTGTGAGNTIYF. Here the CDR3 DNA reads TGTGCCAGCAGCTCAAGAACCGGGACAGGTGCTGGAAACACCATATATTTT.

The V gene is TRBV6-5, the J gene TRBJ2-4; D perhaps matches TRBD1 (6 bases). CDR3 length: 14 amino acids. The V gene lost 5 bases and the J gene lost 4 bases, with 12 bases spanning the gap. From germline, CDR1 is MNHEY and CDR2 SVGAGI. CDR3 in amino acids: CASSPDRSKNIQYF. CDR3 nucleotides: TGTGCCAGCAGTCCTGACAGGTCGAAAAACATTCAGTACTTC.

This sequence joins TRBV5-6 and TRBJ1-6, with 7 bases identical to TRBD1. This CDR3 has 15 residues. The V and J ends lost 0 bases and 9 bases, in that order; junction bases with no gene match: 6. CDR1 SGHDT and CDR2 YYEEEE come from the germline V gene. CDR3 region: CASSLGQGLGSPLHF. CDR3 nucleotide sequence: TGTGCCAGCAGCTTGGGACAGGGATTGGGTTCACCCCTCCACTTT.

This clone appeared a few times. This chain uses TRBV6-4 with TRBJ2-1; the D gene is possibly TRBD1 (5 bases). Per germline, CDR1 MRHNA and CDR2 SNTAGT. The CDR3 has 14 amino acids. V was cut by 3 bases and J by 8 bases, with 14 bases left in between. The DNA for the CDR3 is TGTGCCAGCAGTGAATCCGCAGGGTTCGATGAGCAGTTCTTC. Translated: CASSESAGFDEQFF.

The gene calls are TRBV5-4 and TRBJ2-3; 14 nucleotides align to TRBD2. This CDR3 region has 17 residues. Germline loops: CDR1 SGHNT, CDR2 YYREEE (reference sequence). Germline trimming cut 2 bases from V and 3 bases from J; bases unmatched to any gene: 5. CDR3 DNA sequence: TGTGCCAGCAGCTTTCCGGGACTAGCGGGGGTAACAGATACGCAGTATTTT. Its translation: CASSFPGLAGVTDTQYF. Full variable domain (outside the CDR3, taken from reference TRBV5-4 and TRBJ2-3): ETGVTQSPTHLIKTRGQQVTLRCSSQSGHNTVSWYQQALGQGPQFIFQYYREEENGRGNFPPRFSGLQFPNYSSELNVNALELDDSALYLCASSFPGLAGVTDTQYFGPGTRLTVL.

This clone showed up just once. The rearrangement joins TRBV28 to TRBJ2-1; D uncertain. From germline, CDR1 is MDHEN and CDR2 SYDVKM. V was clipped by 10 bases and J by 5 bases, with 15 bases between them. The CDR3 loop spans 13 amino acids. The CDR3 sequence: CATLLSVDNEQFF. The CDR3 DNA reads TGTGCCACCTTACTCTCCGTGGACAATGAGCAGTTCTTC. The full variable domain, completed using reference TRBV28 and TRBJ2-1, is DVKVTQSSRYLVKRTGEKVFLECVQDMDHENMFWYRQDPGLGLRLIYFSYDVKMKEKGDIPEGYSVSREKKERFSLILESASTNQTSMYLCATLLSVDNEQFFGPGTRLTVL.

A single count supports this clone. The V gene is TRBV6-1, the J gene TRBJ2-5, with 8 positions matching TRBD1. CDR3 length equals 15 residues. Germline assignment: CDR1 MNHNS and CDR2 SASEGT. J gave up 0 bases and V 1 base, and 1 base lay outside the gene matches. The CDR3 DNA sequence: TGTGCCAGCAGTGAAGGGACAGGGAACCAAGAGACCCAGTACTTC. Its protein is CASSEGTGNQETQYF.

There are a few counts of this clone. The CDR3 coding sequence is TGTGCCAGCAGTCCCGGGACAGGGAACTCCTATAATTCACCCCTCCACTTT. Translation: CASSPGTGNSYNSPLHF. The V call is TRBV6-6, the J call TRBJ1-6; TRBD1 agrees at 9 bases. This CDR3 spans 17 amino acids. CDR1 and CDR2 (germline): MNHNY, SVGAGI (reference sequence). Unmatched junction bases numbered 5, after V lost 5 bases and J lost 0 bases.

The V call is TRBV11-2, the J call TRBJ2-1; TRBD2 aligns across 13 bases. The CDR3 length is 16 residues. The ends lost 1 base at V and 8 bases at J; junction bases unmatched: 5. Germline CDR1 reads SGHAT; CDR2 reads FQNNGV. The CDR3 DNA reads TGTGCCAGCAGCTTAGCTGGGACTAGCGGGATTGATGAGCAGTTCTTC. Translating it yields CASSLAGTSGIDEQFF.

The rearrangement links TRBV30 to TRBJ2-6; D may be TRBD2 (5 bases). The CDR3 is 15 amino acids. Germline assignment: CDR1 GTSNPN and CDR2 SVGIG (reference sequence). V was trimmed by 2 bases and J by 0 bases, leaving 8 bases between them. CDR3 sequence (DNA): TGTGCCTGGAGTCCCGGGGTCTCTGGGGCCAACGTCCTGACTTTC. This gives the protein CAWSPGVSGANVLTF.

This chain joins TRBV28 and TRBJ2-3, with TRBD2 matching 11 bases. The CDR3 runs 15 residues. CDR1 is MDHEN, CDR2 SYDVKM, per germline. V was clipped by 8 bases and J by 0 bases; unmatched bases: 4. CDR3: CASHGLAGSTDTQYF. The CDR3 DNA is TGTGCCAGCCACGGACTAGCGGGTAGCACAGATACGCAGTATTTT.